These T cell receptor beta chains were read from a single sample in a study of OX40 agonist ivuxolimab in advanced cancers. Assay: immunoSEQ multiplex PCR; the TCRdb copy retains only in-frame clones and omits some. The sample holds some 83,000 clones, 93% seen once. The input for sequencing was CD4+ or CD8+ T cells sorted from blood, taken in a trial of the OX40 agonist ivuxolimab. Source of these receptors: an adult with an advanced solid tumor such as melanoma, head and neck, liver or kidney cancer. Both conserved end residues are part of each CDR3. The D gene is left open where the match is weak. The listing skips clone size in some rows; elsewhere it reads once, few, many or a size class.

CDR3 DNA | CDR3 protein | V gene | clone size | D gene | J gene
TGTGCCAGCAGTTCCCGTGGGGGCAATCAGCCCCAGCATTTT | CASSSRGGNQPQHF | TRBV6-5 | NA | NA | TRBJ1-5
TGTGCCAGCAGTCCCAGACTAGCGGCCTACGAGCAGTACTTC | CASSPRLAAYEQYF | TRBV2 | NA | TRBD2 | TRBJ2-7
TGTGCCAGCAGCTTATCCATTCGGGGCAATGAGCAGTTCTTC | CASSLSIRGNEQFF | TRBV7-2 | NA | NA | TRBJ2-1
TGTGCCAGCAGCGAAGGGGGGCGCGGCACTGAAGCTTTCTTT | CASSEGGRGTEAFF | TRBV9 | once | NA | TRBJ1-1
TGTGCCAGCAGTGCTGGGGGGGGCAATCAGCCCCAGCATTTT | CASSAGGGNQPQHF | TRBV6-5 | NA | NA | TRBJ1-5
TGTGCCAGCAGCTTCCGTAGCGGGGGGGCGTTGGATGAGCAGTTCTTC | CASSFRSGGALDEQFF | TRBV13 | NA | TRBD2 | TRBJ2-1
TGTGCTAGTGGTCCCGGCTACGAGCAGTACTTC | CASGPGYEQYF | TRBV12-5 | NA | NA | TRBJ2-7
TGTGCCAGCAGCCCGGGACAGGGGGTCAGTGAGCAGTTCTTC | CASSPGQGVSEQFF | TRBV5-6 | NA | TRBD1 | TRBJ2-1
TGCGCCAGCAGCGTCGACCTGGGGCTGGAGCAGTACTTC | CASSVDLGLEQYF | TRBV5-1 | NA | NA | TRBJ2-7
TGCGCCAGCAGCCAAGGGAGCGTGAACACCAATTCACCCCTCCACTTT | CASSQGSVNTNSPLHF | TRBV4-3 | NA | NA | TRBJ1-6
TGTGCCAGCAGCATGGAGGGGTCAAATCAGCCCCAGCATTTT | CASSMEGSNQPQHF | TRBV21-1 | once | NA | TRBJ1-5
TGTGCCAGCAGTATAGCGGGAACCTACAATGAGCAGTTCTTC | CASSIAGTYNEQFF | TRBV28 | NA | TRBD2 | TRBJ2-1